One and the same sample provided the 19 T cell receptor beta chains below, sequenced in a study of CD8 T cells in ankylosing spondylitis. TCRdb processed the 5' RACE reads anew with MiXCR; each CDR3 protein has one entry. The data contain roughly 150,000 distinct CDR3 sequences, approximately 32% of them singletons. Sequencing was done on a sample of synovial fluid, either unsorted or a sorted T cell fraction (not recorded which). These receptors were obtained from a male donor with ankylosing spondylitis.

This clonotype has more than one count but fewer than ten. The V and J genes are TRBV20-1 and TRBJ1-3; 7 bases align to TRBD1. The junction had 6 bases not matched to a gene; V was cut back by 6 bases and J by 1 base. The CDR3 is 14 amino acids. Germline lookup yields CDR1 DFQATT and CDR2 SNEGSKA (reference sequence). The CDR3 loop is CSAPRDSSGNTIYF. The CDR3 DNA is TGCAGTGCCCCTCGGGACAGTTCTGGAAACACCATATATTTT.

Only a few counts were recorded for this clonotype. The V call is TRBV6-1, the J call TRBJ1-4; D not resolved. This CDR3 is 14 amino acids long. The V end was cut by 2 bases, the J end by 0 bases, with 4 bases between. Per the germline V gene, CDR1 is MNHNS and CDR2 is SASEGT. The chain's CDR3 is CASSESATNEKLFF. The CDR3 nucleotides read TGTGCCAGCAGTGAAAGTGCAACTAATGAAAAACTGTTTTTT.

This sequence joins TRBV5-1 and TRBJ2-7; 10 positions match TRBD1. The length of the CDR3 is 14 residues. Trimming cost V 3 bases and J 6 bases; bases outside gene matches: 6. Per germline, CDR1 SGHRS and CDR2 YFSETQ. CDR3 loop: CASSYRQGAGEQYF. Written as DNA, the CDR3 is TGCGCCAGCAGCTACCGACAGGGGGCTGGCGAGCAGTACTTC.

The sample holds a few counts of this clonotype. The rearrangement uses TRBV4-2 and TRBJ1-1; no definite D call. The CDR3 sequence is 14 residues long. Germline assignment: CDR1 LGHNA and CDR2 YNFKEQ. Trimming took off 0 bases at V and 3 bases at J, with 8 bases between the two ends. CDR3 loop: CASSQEERDTEAFF. DNA of the CDR3: TGTGCCAGCAGCCAAGAGGAGAGGGACACTGAAGCTTTCTTT.

This clonotype turned up a few times. The rearrangement joins TRBV28 to TRBJ2-5, with 13 bases identical to TRBD2. Per germline, CDR1 MDHEN and CDR2 SYDVKM. J was trimmed by 6 bases and V by 6 bases; bases with no gene match: 7. CDR3 size: 15 residues. CDR3 DNA: TGTGCCAGCAGACTAGCGGGAGGGCCCGGAAAGACCCAGTACTTC. Amino acids: CASRLAGGPGKTQYF.

This clonotype was counted many times. The chain employs TRBV12-5 and TRBJ2-2; the D gene is possibly TRBD2 (5 bases). Trimming took 2 bases from V and 6 from J, leaving 7 bases between them. The CDR3 spans 13 residues. Germline values: CDR1 LGHNT, CDR2 FRNRAP. The CDR3 loop is CASGLTRAGELFF. The CDR3 nucleotides are TGTGCTAGTGGTTTGACGAGGGCCGGGGAGCTGTTTTTT.

This clonotype was observed a handful of times. This chain links TRBV20-1 with TRBJ1-1; 7 bases are a match to TRBD1. Germline values: CDR1 DFQATT, CDR2 SNEGSKA (reference sequence). The CDR3 is 15 residues long. Here the CDR3 reads CSPGGGTRENTEAFF. For the CDR3, the DNA is TGCAGCCCAGGGGGGGGAACTAGGGAGAACACTGAAGCTTTCTTT.

This clonotype was seen repeatedly, ten times or more. The chain employs TRBV29-1 and TRBJ1-1, with D unresolved. V was shortened by 4 bases and J by 0 bases, with 9 bases between the two germline ends. Germline CDR1 and CDR2: SQVTM and ANQGSEA. This CDR3 has 13 residues. In nucleotides, the CDR3 is TGCAGCGTTGTTCGGGTACTGAACACTGAAGCTTTCTTT. This encodes CSVVRVLNTEAFF.

The V and J genes are TRBV20-1 and TRBJ1-1; the D gene is possibly TRBD1 (5 bases). The V gene lost 3 bases and the J gene lost 3 bases, with 11 bases spanning the gap. Germline V lookup: CDR1 DFQATT, CDR2 SNEGSKA (reference sequence). The CDR3 length is 13 residues. DNA of the CDR3: TGCAGTGCTAGGGTGGGAGGGGACACTGAAGCTTTCTTT. It codes for CSARVGGDTEAFF.

The chain couples TRBV28 to TRBJ2-3; 10 nucleotides match TRBD2. Germline CDR1 reads MDHEN; CDR2 reads SYDVKM. The CDR3 consists of 16 residues. V was clipped by 5 bases and J by 6 bases; unmatched bases: 11. This CDR3 is CASSPGTSVGWDTQYF. In DNA, the CDR3 is TGTGCCAGCAGTCCAGGGACTAGCGTGGGGTGGGATACGCAGTATTTT.

This clonotype was observed a few times. The V call is TRBV2, the J call TRBJ2-7; 7 positions match TRBD1. The CDR3 is made up of 15 amino acids. Trimming took 3 bases from V and 2 from J; bases not matched to a gene: 7. CDR1 SNHLY and CDR2 FYNNEI come from the germline V gene. This CDR3 is CASSESRGQPYEQYF. In DNA, the CDR3 is TGTGCCAGCAGTGAGTCTAGGGGACAGCCCTACGAGCAGTACTTC.

This chain uses TRBV5-1 with TRBJ1-2, with 7 bases aligning to TRBD1. This CDR3 is 12 amino acids long. V trimming: 0 bases; J trimming: 14 bases; junction bases outside the gene matches: 7. Germline CDR1 reads SGHRS; CDR2 reads YFSETQ. As DNA, the CDR3 is TGCGCCAGCAGCTTGGCCGTCCCAGGGGGGACCTTC. It specifies CASSLAVPGGTF.

This clonotype was seen only a few times. The V and J genes are TRBV3-1 and TRBJ2-1; the D gene is possibly TRBD2 (6 bases). Trimming removed 3 bases at V and 5 bases at J, with 17 bases between. From germline, CDR1 is LGHDT and CDR2 YNNKEL (reference sequence). The CDR3 spans 16 residues. CDR3 protein: CASSQGVAVRNNEQFF. CDR3 sequence (DNA): TGTGCCAGCAGCCAGGGGGTAGCGGTCCGTAACAATGAGCAGTTCTTC.

This clonotype occurred a few times. The rearrangement links TRBV6-1 to TRBJ2-1; weak D call: TRBD1 (5 bases). Trimming pared 3 bases from V and 8 bases from J, leaving 17 bases between. Germline V lookup: CDR1 MNHNS, CDR2 SASEGT. The CDR3 loop spans 15 amino acids. The CDR3 sequence is CASSEMSAWGDEQFF. CDR3 DNA: TGTGCCAGCAGTGAGATGTCGGCTTGGGGCGATGAGCAGTTCTTC.

The sample holds a few counts of this clonotype. The chain is built from TRBV30 and TRBJ1-4, with unresolved D. The ends were cut back, 0 bases at V and 5 bases at J, with 10 bases in the middle. The length of the CDR3 is 14 residues. Germline V gene lookup returns CDR1 GTSNPN and CDR2 SVGIG (reference sequence). The CDR3 DNA is TGTGCCTGGAGTGTACACGGCCCGAATGAAAAACTGTTTTTT. It translates to CAWSVHGPNEKLFF.

The chain uses TRBV4-1 and TRBJ2-1; possible D gene TRBD2, 6 bases. The V end lost 2 bases, the J end lost 5 bases, and 16 bases lay between the germline ends. The CDR3 runs 16 residues. Germline CDR1 is MGHRA and CDR2 is YSYEKL. CDR3 sequence reads: CASSQPPGGRDNEQFF. In DNA, the CDR3 is TGCGCCAGCAGCCAACCTCCCGGGGGTCGGGACAATGAGCAGTTCTTC.

This sequence joins TRBV3-1 and TRBJ1-2; possible D gene TRBD1, 6 bases. CDR3 size: 14 residues. CDR1 is LGHDT and CDR2 is YNNKEL in the germline V gene (reference sequence). The V end was cut by 2 bases, the J end by 3 bases, with 10 bases between. The CDR3 region is CASSQRGFDYGYTF. The CDR3 DNA sequence: TGTGCCAGCAGCCAAAGGGGGTTCGACTATGGCTACACCTTC.

This clonotype has just a few counts. This chain joins TRBV6-5 and TRBJ2-1; TRBD1 or TRBD2 may be the D gene (5 bases each). With 0 bases removed from V and 4 bases from J, the gap between germline ends came to 16 bases. This CDR3 is built from 17 residues. Germline values: CDR1 MNHEY, CDR2 SVGAGI. The CDR3 DNA reads TGTGCCAGCAGTTACTCGGGGCGGAATGGGGAGTACAATGAGCAGTTCTTC. This encodes CASSYSGRNGEYNEQFF.

This clonotype came up a few times. This rearrangement joins TRBV12-3 or TRBV12-4 to TRBJ1-5; perhaps TRBD1 as D (6 bases). Deletions cut 6 bases from V and 0 bases from J, with 12 bases between. There are 15 residues in the CDR3. CDR3 nucleotides: TGTGCCAGCAGCTTGGGGACAACTAGCAATCAGCCCCAGCATTTT. As protein: CASSLGTTSNQPQHF.